This is a list of T cell receptor beta chains from one sample in a study of TIL therapy for anti-PD-1-resistant metastatic lung cancer. Assay: immunoSEQ multiplex PCR; the TCRdb copy retains only in-frame clones and omits some. The top ten hold roughly a tenth of the sample, which has about 5,300 clones, 64% seen once. This specimen was tumor tissue, taken at baseline. The receptors derive from a man aged 65 to 79 with non-small cell lung cancer. Each CDR3 is given with its conserved first and last residue. Fields, in order: clone size, D gene, V gene, J gene, CDR3 DNA, CDR3 protein. D genes are given only for firm matches. Some rows mark clone size as missing; the rest say once, few, many or name a class of expanded clone.

abundance: NA; d_gene: TRBD1; v_gene: TRBV7-8; j_gene: TRBJ2-2; CDR3nt: TGTGCCAGCAGCTCACACAGGGGAACCAACACCGGGGAGCTGTTTTTT; CDR3aa: CASSSHRGTNTGELFF
abundance: NA; d_gene: NA; v_gene: TRBV14; j_gene: TRBJ2-5; CDR3nt: TGTGCCAGCAGCCAAGGGGGGGCGATGGGGACCCAGTACTTC; CDR3aa: CASSQGGAMGTQYF
abundance: NA; d_gene: TRBD1; v_gene: TRBV18; j_gene: TRBJ2-1; CDR3nt: TGTGCCAGCTCGCCTACTTCCGGGACAGGGGGACCCAATGAGCAGTTCTTC; CDR3aa: CASSPTSGTGGPNEQFF
abundance: few; d_gene: NA; v_gene: TRBV20-1; j_gene: TRBJ2-7; CDR3nt: TGCAGTGCTAGTATGGCGAGCGAGCAGTACTTC; CDR3aa: CSASMASEQYF
abundance: NA; d_gene: NA; v_gene: TRBV6-4; j_gene: TRBJ2-1; CDR3nt: TGTGCCAGCAGTGAAAGAACCGGGGGCAATGAGCAGTTCTTC; CDR3aa: CASSERTGGNEQFF
abundance: NA; d_gene: NA; v_gene: TRBV6-4; j_gene: TRBJ1-2; CDR3nt: TGTGCCATCAGTGAACTGCCGACTAACTATGGCTACACCTTC; CDR3aa: CAISELPTNYGYTF
abundance: NA; d_gene: NA; v_gene: TRBV7-9; j_gene: TRBJ2-5; CDR3nt: TGTGCCAGCAGCTTAGCTAACTCTCGGGACACCTGGGTTTTTGAGACCCAGTACTTC; CDR3aa: CASSLANSRDTWVFETQYF
abundance: NA; d_gene: TRBD2; v_gene: TRBV5-4; j_gene: TRBJ2-1; CDR3nt: TGTGCCAGCAGCTTAGCGTCCTCTCTAGCGGAGGGATTTTACAATGAGCAGTTCTTC; CDR3aa: CASSLASSLAEGFYNEQFF
abundance: NA; d_gene: NA; v_gene: TRBV4-2; j_gene: TRBJ1-2; CDR3nt: TGTGCCAGCAGCCAAGACAGGGGCGGCTATGGCTACACCTTC; CDR3aa: CASSQDRGGYGYTF
abundance: NA; d_gene: NA; v_gene: TRBV5-4; j_gene: TRBJ2-2; CDR3nt: TGTGCCAGCAGCTTCCCCCCGGGTAGGGCGAACACCGGGGAGCTGTTTTTT; CDR3aa: CASSFPPGRANTGELFF
abundance: NA; d_gene: NA; v_gene: TRBV6-5; j_gene: TRBJ1-2; CDR3nt: TGTGCCATCAGTGAACTGCCGACTAACTATGGCTACACCTTC; CDR3aa: CAISELPTNYGYTF
abundance: NA; d_gene: NA; v_gene: TRBV29-1; j_gene: TRBJ1-1; CDR3nt: TGCAGCGAGACGACCTCAGGGGTCCAGTTCGGGAACACTGAAGCTTTCTTT; CDR3aa: CSETTSGVQFGNTEAFF
abundance: NA; d_gene: TRBD2; v_gene: TRBV27; j_gene: TRBJ2-1; CDR3nt: TGTGCCAGCAGTTTAGGTCTGCGGGAGGCCCCGGGGAATGAGCAGTTCTTC; CDR3aa: CASSLGLREAPGNEQFF
abundance: NA; d_gene: NA; v_gene: TRBV6-5; j_gene: TRBJ2-7; CDR3nt: TGTGCCAGCAGTTTATCGGGTTCGATGAGCTACGAGCAGTACTTC; CDR3aa: CASSLSGSMSYEQYF
abundance: NA; d_gene: TRBD1; v_gene: TRBV11-2; j_gene: TRBJ2-3; CDR3nt: TGTGCCAGCAGCTTAGTAAGCAGGGGGACAGATACGCAGTATTTT; CDR3aa: CASSLVSRGTDTQYF
abundance: once; d_gene: NA; v_gene: TRBV30; j_gene: TRBJ1-5; CDR3nt: TGTGCCTGGAGTGCCTCACCCAACAACCGCAATCAGCCCCAGCATTTT; CDR3aa: CAWSASPNNRNQPQHF
abundance: NA; d_gene: NA; v_gene: TRBV6-6; j_gene: TRBJ2-1; CDR3nt: TGTGCCAGCAGTTACTCTATCGGGAATGAGCAGTTCTTC; CDR3aa: CASSYSIGNEQFF
abundance: NA; d_gene: NA; v_gene: TRBV4-1; j_gene: TRBJ2-3; CDR3nt: TGCGCCAGCAGCGGGGGGGACAGGACTAGCACAGATACGCAGTATTTT; CDR3aa: CASSGGDRTSTDTQYF
abundance: NA; d_gene: TRBD2; v_gene: TRBV5-6; j_gene: TRBJ2-7; CDR3nt: TGTGCCAGCAGCCGCGGGAGCTCCTACGAGCAGTACTTC; CDR3aa: CASSRGSSYEQYF
abundance: NA; d_gene: TRBD2; v_gene: TRBV2; j_gene: TRBJ2-6; CDR3nt: TGTGCCAGCAGTGAACTCAGCGGGAGGGCCAACGTCCTGACTTTC; CDR3aa: CASSELSGRANVLTF
abundance: once; d_gene: NA; v_gene: TRBV15; j_gene: TRBJ2-7; CDR3nt: TGTGCCACCAGCAGTTCGGACCAACCCTACGAGCAGTACTTC; CDR3aa: CATSSSDQPYEQYF
abundance: NA; d_gene: TRBD1; v_gene: TRBV11-3; j_gene: TRBJ2-5; CDR3nt: TGTGCCAGCAGCCTGGGACAGGGGGACCAAGAGACCCAGTACTTC; CDR3aa: CASSLGQGDQETQYF
abundance: NA; d_gene: NA; v_gene: TRBV15; j_gene: TRBJ2-3; CDR3nt: TGTGCCACAGAGGACAGTTTGAGCACAGATACGCAGTATTTT; CDR3aa: CATEDSLSTDTQYF
abundance: few; d_gene: NA; v_gene: TRBV28; j_gene: TRBJ1-1; CDR3nt: TGTGCCAGCAGTCTACAGGACACTGAAGCTTTCTTT; CDR3aa: CASSLQDTEAFF
abundance: NA; d_gene: NA; v_gene: TRBV28; j_gene: TRBJ2-2; CDR3nt: TGTGCCAGCTTAAGCGGTGGGAACACCGGGGAGCTGTTTTTT; CDR3aa: CASLSGGNTGELFF
abundance: NA; d_gene: TRBD1; v_gene: TRBV6-1; j_gene: TRBJ1-1; CDR3nt: TGTGCCAGCAGTAAAGTCCCGGGACAGGGCTGGAACACTGAAGCTTTCTTT; CDR3aa: CASSKVPGQGWNTEAFF
abundance: NA; d_gene: TRBD1; v_gene: TRBV5-8; j_gene: TRBJ1-5; CDR3nt: TGTGCCAGCAGCGCCTACAGGGGCCGCGGCTCGGTTAATCAGCCCCAGCATTTT; CDR3aa: CASSAYRGRGSVNQPQHF
abundance: NA; d_gene: NA; v_gene: TRBV21-1; j_gene: TRBJ1-1; CDR3nt: TGTGCCAGCAGCAACGCCGGGAAGAACACTGAAGCTTTCTTT; CDR3aa: CASSNAGKNTEAFF
abundance: NA; d_gene: NA; v_gene: TRBV6-1; j_gene: TRBJ2-7; CDR3nt: TGTGCCAGCAGATGGGACCCAAACCCCGCGTACTTC; CDR3aa: CASRWDPNPAYF
abundance: NA; d_gene: NA; v_gene: TRBV28; j_gene: TRBJ1-4; CDR3nt: TGTGCCTCCAGCCCGGGAAGTAATCGGGAAAAACTGTTTTTT; CDR3aa: CASSPGSNREKLFF
abundance: NA; d_gene: TRBD2; v_gene: TRBV2; j_gene: TRBJ2-1; CDR3nt: TGTGCCAGCAATGGGGCGGGAGATGAGCAGTTCTTC; CDR3aa: CASNGAGDEQFF
abundance: once; d_gene: NA; v_gene: TRBV7-2; j_gene: TRBJ2-5; CDR3nt: TGTGCCAGCAGTAGGTATCGAGAGACCCAGTACTTC; CDR3aa: CASSRYRETQYF
abundance: NA; d_gene: TRBD2; v_gene: TRBV28; j_gene: TRBJ2-3; CDR3nt: TGTGCCAGCAGTTTCTCGTGGCGGGAGGTACCCACAGATACGCAGTATTTT; CDR3aa: CASSFSWREVPTDTQYF
abundance: NA; d_gene: TRBD2; v_gene: TRBV19; j_gene: TRBJ2-5; CDR3nt: TGTGCCAGTAGTATAGCGGGAGGGCCTAAGACCCAGTACTTC; CDR3aa: CASSIAGGPKTQYF
abundance: NA; d_gene: NA; v_gene: TRBV4-2; j_gene: TRBJ1-5; CDR3nt: TGTGCCAGCAGCCAAGACGGGACGGCGAAGCAGCCCCAGCATTTT; CDR3aa: CASSQDGTAKQPQHF
abundance: NA; d_gene: NA; v_gene: TRBV28; j_gene: TRBJ1-5; CDR3nt: TGTGCCAGCAGGGGAGGGAGTCAGCCCCAGCATTTT; CDR3aa: CASRGGSQPQHF
abundance: NA; d_gene: NA; v_gene: TRBV5-1; j_gene: TRBJ2-7; CDR3nt: TGCGCCAGCAGCAAGAGCGTAAGTAACTACGAGCAGTACTTC; CDR3aa: CASSKSVSNYEQYF
abundance: NA; d_gene: TRBD1; v_gene: TRBV7-9; j_gene: TRBJ1-4; CDR3nt: TGTGCCAGCAGCCCAATACCGTCGGGACAGCTTAATGAAAAACTGTTTTTT; CDR3aa: CASSPIPSGQLNEKLFF
abundance: NA; d_gene: NA; v_gene: TRBV28; j_gene: TRBJ1-5; CDR3nt: TGTGCCAGCAGTACAGGGTTCAATCAGCCCCAGCATTTT; CDR3aa: CASSTGFNQPQHF
abundance: NA; d_gene: TRBD2; v_gene: TRBV29-1; j_gene: TRBJ2-2; CDR3nt: TGCAGCGGCAAGCGGGAAACGAACACCGGGGAGCTGTTTTTT; CDR3aa: CSGKRETNTGELFF